A selection of T cell receptor beta chains follows, all from one sample in a study. Each CDR3 protein gets one entry after TCRdb re-called the 5' RACE reads with MiXCR. The data show about 32,000 distinct CDR3 sequences, with 24% seen just once and 4.3% held by the top ten. Sequenced material: memory CD4+ T cells sorted from blood. Receptors originate from a female donor with breast cancer. Both conserved end residues are part of each CDR3. The D gene is left open where the match is weak. Clone size is not always given. Where it is, it says once, few, many or a class for expanded clones.

V gene	CDR3 length	clone size	J gene	D gene	CDR3 DNA	CDR3 protein
TRBV15	15	.	TRBJ1-2	.	TGTGCCACCAGCAGTGTCCAAAGCCAGGAGGGGGGCTACACCTTC	CATSSVQSQEGGYTF
TRBV6-5	16	.	TRBJ2-7	TRBD1	TGTGCCAGCAGTTACTGGGGGACAGGGAAACCCTACGAGCAGTACTTC	CASSYWGTGKPYEQYF
TRBV12-3/TRBV12-4	13	.	TRBJ1-2	.	TGTGCCAGCAGTTCGGCAGCCCGATATGGCTACACCTTC	CASSSAARYGYTF
TRBV9	17	medium-sized	TRBJ2-1	.	TGTGCCAGCAGCGTAGAACGGGAGCTGGTGACCTACAATGAGCAGTTCTTC	CASSVERELVTYNEQFF
TRBV5-1	16	few	TRBJ1-4	TRBD1	TGCGCCAGCAGCTTGTTCGGTACAGGGGAGGGCGAAAAACTGTTTTTT	CASSLFGTGEGEKLFF
TRBV7-9	15	.	TRBJ1-5	.	TGTGCCAGCAGCCGTGACGGAGCCCTGAATCAGCCCCAGCATTTT	CASSRDGALNQPQHF
TRBV7-2	14	few	TRBJ1-2	TRBD1	TGTGCCAGCAGCCCGGCCCGGACAGGGGGTGTCTACACCTTC	CASSPARTGGVYTF
TRBV5-6	13	many	TRBJ1-4	.	TGTGCCAGCAGCGGGGGAGGGTCTGAAAAACTGTTTTTT	CASSGGGSEKLFF
TRBV4-2	14	.	TRBJ1-4	.	TGTGCCAGCAGCCCCCTAGAGGTTAATGGAAAACTGTTTTTT	CASSPLEVNGKLFF
TRBV12-3/TRBV12-4	12	few	TRBJ2-7	.	TGTGCCAGCAGTTTCGGTAGCTACGAGCAGTACTTC	CASSFGSYEQYF
TRBV9	13	many	TRBJ2-5	.	TGTGCCAGCAGCGCGCGTTATCAAGAGACCCAGTACTTC	CASSARYQETQYF
TRBV28	15	few	TRBJ2-7	TRBD1	TGTGCCAGCTCCTACAGGGGCACTTACTCCTACGAGCAGTACTTC	CASSYRGTYSYEQYF
TRBV5-1	18	many	TRBJ2-3	.	TGCGCCAGCAGCTTGCGGGTTTGGGACCGAATACCCACAGATACGCAGTATTTT	CASSLRVWDRIPTDTQYF
TRBV12-3/TRBV12-4	14	few	TRBJ1-1	TRBD1	TGTGCCAGCAGTACGACAGGGGGAGGTACTGAAGCTTTCTTT	CASSTTGGGTEAFF
TRBV7-9	13	many	TRBJ2-7	.	TGTGCCAGCAGCTCGGGGTCCGGCTACGAGCAGTACTTC	CASSSGSGYEQYF
TRBV4-3	15	few	TRBJ2-1	TRBD2	TGCGCCAGCAGCCCTAGCGGGAGGGTCTACAATGAGCAGTTCTTC	CASSPSGRVYNEQFF
TRBV20-1	14	medium-sized	TRBJ1-5	TRBD1	TGCAGTGCTAGAGATAACAGGGGACCTCAGCCCCAGCATTTT	CSARDNRGPQPQHF
TRBV6-5	13	many	TRBJ2-7	.	TGTGCCAGCAGTTACGCCCAGGGCGGCGAGCAGTACTTC	CASSYAQGGEQYF
TRBV12-3/TRBV12-4	13	few	TRBJ1-5	.	TGTGCCAGCACACAAAGGGGCAGGCAGCCCCAGCATTTT	CASTQRGRQPQHF
TRBV6-5	14	many	TRBJ2-5	TRBD1	TGTGCCAGCAGCCCGGGACAGGGGTTAGAGACCCAGTACTTC	CASSPGQGLETQYF
TRBV5-6	13	few	TRBJ2-5	.	TGTGCCAGCAGCTTGGTGGCCGAAGAGACCCAGTACTTC	CASSLVAEETQYF
TRBV4-2	16	few	TRBJ2-5	TRBD2	TGTGCCAGCAGCCAAGATCCTAGCGGGAGGGGAGAGACCCAGTACTTC	CASSQDPSGRGETQYF
TRBV20-1	16	.	TRBJ2-2	TRBD2	TGCAGTGCTAGAGATGGGGGTAGCGGGAGCGGAGGGGAGCTGTTTTTT	CSARDGGSGSGGELFF
TRBV5-1	17	.	TRBJ2-1	TRBD1	TGCGCCAGCAGCGCCCTAGTTAGTCGGACAGGGAGAGATGAGCAGTTCTTC	CASSALVSRTGRDEQFF
TRBV15	13	few	TRBJ1-4	.	TGTGCCACCAGGGCGGATACTAATGAAAAACTGTTTTTT	CATRADTNEKLFF
TRBV27	15	many	TRBJ2-7	TRBD1	TGTGCCAGCAGGTTCGGGACAGGTTATACCTACGAGCAGTACTTC	CASRFGTGYTYEQYF
TRBV28	14	few	TRBJ1-3	.	TGTGCCAGCAGTTTAATAGGGGCTGGAAACACCATATATTTT	CASSLIGAGNTIYF
TRBV4-1	14	.	TRBJ2-7	TRBD1	TGCGCCAGCAGCCCGGGACAGGGGACAGTCGAGCAGGACTTC	CASSPGQGTVEQDF
TRBV5-6	15	many	TRBJ2-7	.	TGTGCCAGCAGCCCTCCCGGGACGTTATTCTACGAGCAGTACTTC	CASSPPGTLFYEQYF
TRBV24-1	17	few	TRBJ2-3	TRBD2	TGTGCCACCAGTGGGGCCGGAGCGGGGACGCTCACAGATACGCAGTATTTT	CATSGAGAGTLTDTQYF
TRBV30	14	few	TRBJ2-7	.	TGTGCCTGGAGTGACCCCAGCGGAACCTACGAGCAGTACTTC	CAWSDPSGTYEQYF
TRBV6-5	13	.	TRBJ1-6	TRBD1	TGTGCCACCCGGACAGGTTATAATTCACCCCTCCACTTT	CATRTGYNSPLHF
TRBV7-9	13	few	TRBJ2-3	.	TGTGCCAGCACGGGGCTCAGCACAGATACGCAGTATTTT	CASTGLSTDTQYF
TRBV4-2	13	.	TRBJ2-7	.	TGTGCCAGCAGCCAGCCCGATGGGAAAAAGCAGTACTTC	CASSQPDGKKQYF
TRBV4-2	17	.	TRBJ1-3	.	TGTGCCAGCAGCCAAGATTCTCGGGGGATCTCTGGAAACACCATATATTTT	CASSQDSRGISGNTIYF
TRBV24-1	15	many	TRBJ1-2	.	TGTGCCACCAGTGCCACGCAGGGACCAGCCTATGGCTACACCTTC	CATSATQGPAYGYTF
TRBV7-3	12	.	TRBJ2-2	.	TGTGCCAGCTCGGAGTTATCCGGGGAGCTGTTTTTT	CASSELSGELFF
TRBV15	14	.	TRBJ2-7	.	TGTGCCACCGGGGAGGAGCACTATTCCTACGAGCAGTACTTC	CATGEEHYSYEQYF
TRBV7-9	17	.	TRBJ1-1	.	TGTGCCAGCAGCTTAGGGCCCGGAAACTACCCTGCCACTGAAGCTTTCTTT	CASSLGPGNYPATEAFF
TRBV10-3	16	medium-sized	TRBJ2-1	.	TGTGCCATCAGTGAAATCTTTATTGGGTCCTCCAATGAGCAGTTCTTC	CAISEIFIGSSNEQFF
TRBV11-2	14	many	TRBJ2-3	.	TGTGCCAGCAGCACTAACCGAGTCACAGATACGCAGTATTTT	CASSTNRVTDTQYF
TRBV27	13	many	TRBJ1-1	TRBD1	TGTGCCAGCAGTCCGGGGACAGGGACTGAAGCTTTCTTT	CASSPGTGTEAFF
TRBV7-9	15	few	TRBJ1-1	TRBD1	TGTGCCAGCAGTTTTCCGGGACAGGGGGCACCTGAAGCTTTCTTT	CASSFPGQGAPEAFF
TRBV7-8	15	once	TRBJ2-3	TRBD2	TGTGCCGGCAGCTACACGCGGGCGGGAGCGGATACGCAGTATTTT	CAGSYTRAGADTQYF
TRBV20-1	18	.	TRBJ1-6	.	TGCAGTGCTAGAGAGCTTAAAGGGGGGAAGCCCGGGAATTCACCCCTCCACTTT	CSARELKGGKPGNSPLHF
TRBV30	15	.	TRBJ2-1	.	TGTGCCTGGAGGGGGCCTCTGGCCGTGTACAATGAGCAGTTCTTC	CAWRGPLAVYNEQFF
TRBV12-3/TRBV12-4	14	.	TRBJ2-1	TRBD1	TGTGCCAGCAGTTTAACAGGGGGGTGGAATGAGCAGTTCTTC	CASSLTGGWNEQFF
TRBV27	12	few	TRBJ2-2	.	TGTGCCAGCAGTGGGGACACCGGGGAGCTGTTTTTT	CASSGDTGELFF
TRBV9	16	few	TRBJ2-7	TRBD2	TGTGCCAGCAGCCACGCCAGGGCTAGCGGATCCTACGAGCAGTACTTC	CASSHARASGSYEQYF
TRBV5-5	20	many	TRBJ1-4	.	TGTGCCAGCAGCTACCGGCCGCTCGATGATCCTAACCAATTTAATGAAAAACTGTTTTTT	CASSYRPLDDPNQFNEKLFF
TRBV4-1	16	.	TRBJ2-6	.	TGCGCCAGCAGCCAAGATTTTCGCTCTGGGGCCAACGTCCTGACTTTC	CASSQDFRSGANVLTF
TRBV12-3/TRBV12-4	15	few	TRBJ2-4	.	TGTGCCAGCAGTTTGAGAGACGCTTTCCAAAACATTCAGTACTTC	CASSLRDAFQNIQYF
TRBV11-3	19	few	TRBJ2-6	.	TGTGCCAGCAGCGCCGGGCAAGTTATAAGGTTTTCTGGGGCCAACGTCCTGACTTTC	CASSAGQVIRFSGANVLTF
TRBV28	13	.	TRBJ1-5	.	TGTGCCAGCAGTTGGGGGAGCAATCAGCCCCAGCATTTT	CASSWGSNQPQHF